Below, 3 T cell receptor beta chains from the same sample are listed, as sequenced in a study of control samples from healthy donors and cancer patients. The repertoire was sequenced with immunoSEQ multiplex PCR; TCRdb's copy has only in-frame clones and lacks some. This sample carries about 140,000 clones, approximately 86% of them seen once, and the ten largest clones take approximately 9.4%. Sequenced: blood. These receptors all come from a woman in her 30s in good health.

This chain connects TRBV9 to TRBJ1-3; 8 positions match TRBD1. CDR1 is SGDLS and CDR2 is YYNGEE in the germline V gene. The CDR3 covers 16 residues. With 0 bases clipped from V and 6 bases from J, the junction kept 8 bases outside the gene matches. The CDR3 loop reads CASSVADGQGINTIYF. The CDR3, as DNA: TGTGCCAGCAGCGTAGCCGACGGACAGGGCATAAACACCATATATTTT.

V gene TRBV7-9 combines with J gene TRBJ1-6; 8 nucleotides align to TRBD1. The CDR3 runs to 15 residues. Germline V CDR1 and CDR2: SEHNR, FQNEAQ (reference sequence). The junction had 5 bases not matched to a gene; V was cut back by 4 bases and J by 6 bases. The CDR3 is CASSSRTGPNSPLHF. The CDR3 DNA sequence: TGTGCCAGCAGCTCCCGGACAGGGCCTAATTCACCCCTCCACTTT.

The V and J genes are TRBV4-2 and TRBJ2-1; D is undetermined. The germline V gene has CDR1 LGHNA and CDR2 YNFKEQ. The CDR3 contains 12 residues. V was clipped by 1 base and J by 2 bases, with 0 bases between them. CDR3 protein: CASSQAYNEQFF. The CDR3 DNA reads as TGTGCCAGCAGCCAAGCCTACAATGAGCAGTTCTTC.